This T cell receptor beta chain was sequenced for a study of beta chain features in type 1 diabetes. Overall study results and limits: A potential PCR bias toward shorter templates would be equal in patient and control samples.

The sequenced template was cDNA made from the entire isolated RNA. Using immunoSEQ multiplex PCR, the repertoire was profiled, and TCRdb retains in-frame clones only, with some absent. The sample comprises fewer than 350,000 clones, approximately 8% of which are singletons, and roughly 1% rests with the top ten. A word on this clone: As yet, its antigen is unknown.

The germline V gene encodes CDR1 MGHDK and CDR2 SYGVNS. The CDR3 sequence is 15 residues long. V shed 3 bases and J shed 4 bases, with 15 bases lying between them. V and J are TRBV25-1 and TRBJ2-5, with D perhaps being TRBD1 or TRBD2 (5 bases each). Sequencing input: central memory CD4+ T cells from blood. This receptor was identified in a woman aged 18-30 years in good health. For the CDR3, the DNA is TGTGCCAGCAGTGACGTACGCAGGGACGGAGAGACCCAGTACTTC. Its translation is CASSDVRRDGETQYF.